This entry describes one T cell receptor (beta chain). The antigen remains undetermined. The CDR3 is 15 residues long. From germline, CDR1 is MNHNS and CDR2 SASEGT. V was clipped by 7 bases and J by 4 bases; unmatched bases: 2. This entry comes from a study of early T cells in non-severe SARS-CoV-2 infection. General study points: Private and CD4 specificities were missed by VDJdb matching, which favored anti-spike CD8 responses.

Individual cDNA molecules were tagged with unique molecular identifiers. From the 5' RACE reads, TCRdb called clonotypes with MiXCR, one entry per CDR3 protein. The sample carries 60,000 to 65,000 distinct CDR3 sequences, about 10% recorded once. The specimen comprised whole blood, sampled at baseline. This clonotype was obtained from an adult who was a healthcare worker with PCR-confirmed SARS-CoV-2 infection or an uninfected control (not recorded which). The chain is built from TRBV6-1 and TRBJ2-2; 14 nucleotides agree with TRBD2. The DNA for the CDR3 is TGTGCCAGCACAGGGACTAGCGGGAGCACCGGGGAGCTGTTTTTT. Protein product: CASTGTSGSTGELFF.